The T cell receptor (beta chain) described here comes from a study of PD-1 blockade in classical Hodgkin lymphoma. Study-level points and caveats: CD4+ TCR diversity rose significantly by C4D1, and CD8+ TCR diversity did not.

Clones were read by immunoSEQ multiplex PCR, and TCRdb kept only the in-frame ones, dropping some. The sample has tens of thousands of clones, approximately 78% seen once. CDR1 is MNHEY, CDR2 SVGAGI, per germline. This CDR3 is built from 15 residues. Trimming stripped 0 bases from V and 5 bases from J, with 10 bases between. All the patients suffered relapse after autologous stem cell transplantation, and brentuximab vedotin exposure differed. Concerning this clone itself: Its target is not known.

J is TRBJ1-4 and V is TRBV6-5; D possibly corresponds to TRBD1 (6 bases). This receptor was identified in a human donor with classical Hodgkin lymphoma. The starting material was peripheral blood mononuclear cells (PBMCs), obtained before the second cycle of nivolumab. CDR3 protein: CASSYSTQGNEKLFF. CDR3 nucleotides: TGTGCCAGCAGTTACTCAACCCAGGGGAATGAAAAACTGTTTTTT.